Presented here are 14 T cell receptor beta chains from one specimen sequenced in a study of cytomegalovirus exposure and HLA in healthy donors. PCR involved 60 Vbeta and 13 Jbeta primers. The repertoire was sequenced with immunoSEQ multiplex PCR; TCRdb's copy has only in-frame clones and lacks some. The sample lists around 190,000 clones; 79% were seen once. The sample taken for sequencing was PBMCs. Receptors were obtained from a woman aged 40 to 55 in good health and CMV-seronegative.

This clone appeared a few times. The V call is TRBV4-2, the J call TRBJ1-5, with D possibly TRBD1 on 6 matching bases. From germline, CDR1 is LGHNA and CDR2 YNFKEQ. Trimming took off 4 bases at V and 5 bases at J, with 18 bases between the two ends. This CDR3 is 16 amino acids long. The CDR3 bases are TGTGCCAGCAGCCCCGGGTCGGGGGGGGGCGATCAGCCCCAGCATTTT. Translated, it gives CASSPGSGGGDQPQHF.

V gene TRBV19 combines with J gene TRBJ1-2; 9 nucleotides match TRBD1. The germline gives CDR1 LNHDA, CDR2 SQIVND (reference sequence). The CDR3 runs to 17 residues. Unmatched junction bases numbered 12, after V lost 5 bases and J lost 2 bases. The CDR3 DNA follows: TGTGCCAGTAGTTCGTGGGGACAGGGCCCGAGCAACTATGGCTACACCTTC. Protein product: CASSSWGQGPSNYGYTF.

This clone was found once. The chain combines TRBV4-3 with TRBJ1-4, with 7 bases identical to TRBD1. CDR1 and CDR2 from the germline V gene are LGHNA and YSLEER. The ends lost 0 bases at V and 2 bases at J; junction bases unmatched: 0. The CDR3 consists of 15 residues. CDR3 sequence reads: CASSQEGQTNEKLFF. In DNA, the CDR3 is TGCGCCAGCAGCCAAGAGGGACAGACTAATGAAAAACTGTTTTTT.

J is TRBJ2-7 and V is TRBV6-5; TRBD1 aligns across 8 bases. CDR1 and CDR2 (germline): MNHEY, SVGAGI. The CDR3 contains 15 residues. V was pared by 6 bases and J by 2 bases, with 9 bases of the junction left unmatched. In DNA form, the CDR3 reads TGTGCCAGCAGCCCCCTCGGGACAGGTACCTACGAGCAGTACTTC. It yields the protein CASSPLGTGTYEQYF.

The V gene is TRBV23-1, the J gene TRBJ2-7; D uncertain. TRBV23-1 qualifies as an ORF whose function is uncertain. The V end was cut by 4 bases, the J end by 1 base, with 11 bases between. This CDR3 is built from 14 residues. The CDR3 protein is CASSLRGCSYEQYF. Written as DNA, the CDR3 is TGCGCCAGCAGTCTGAGAGGATGTTCCTACGAGCAGTACTTC.

Written as DNA, the CDR3 is TGTGCCAGCGGGAGGACAGGGAGTGGCGAGCAGTACTTC. Translated: CASGRTGSGEQYF. The chain links TRBV28 to TRBJ2-7; TRBD1 matches at 8 bases. The germline CDR1 and CDR2 sequences are MDHEN and SYDVKM. This CDR3 comprises 13 residues. Germline trimming cut 8 bases from V and 6 bases from J; bases unmatched to any gene: 9.

This clone was observed a handful of times. This chain uses TRBV10-2 with TRBJ1-5; TRBD1 matches 7 bases. Trimming took 7 bases from V and 6 from J; bases not matched to a gene: 9. The germline V gene encodes CDR1 WSHSY and CDR2 SAAADI. This CDR3 spans 14 amino acids. CDR3 residues: CASNPGGTGQPQHF. DNA for the CDR3: TGCGCCAGCAATCCAGGGGGGACGGGTCAGCCCCAGCATTTT.

This chain links TRBV10-2 with TRBJ1-1, with D perhaps TRBD1 (5 bases). V was pared by 5 bases and J by 1 base, with 11 bases between. CDR1 and CDR2 from the germline V gene are WSHSY and SAAADI. The CDR3 has 14 amino acids. The CDR3 is CASSSLGGNTEAFF. CDR3 sequence (DNA): TGCGCCAGCAGTTCCCTCGGGGGGAACACTGAAGCTTTCTTT.

The chain is built from TRBV5-4 and TRBJ2-1, with 7 bases lining up with TRBD1. The germline V gene encodes CDR1 SGHNT and CDR2 YYREEE (reference sequence). The junction had 13 bases not matched to a gene; V was cut back by 5 bases and J by 8 bases. The CDR3 sequence is 15 residues long. CDR3 region: CASRGRQGVDHEQFF. As DNA, the CDR3 is TGTGCCAGCAGGGGCCGGCAGGGGGTCGACCATGAGCAGTTCTTC.

The chain has TRBV30 and TRBJ1-5; tentatively, D is TRBD1 (5 bases). CDR1 and CDR2 from the germline V gene are GTSNPN and SVGIG (reference sequence). The CDR3 runs 17 residues. V was trimmed by 1 base and J by 2 bases, leaving 18 bases between them. The CDR3, as DNA: TGTGCCTGGAGTGCCCAGCTAGGTGCGGGGGGCAATCAGCCCCAGCATTTT. It encodes CAWSAQLGAGGNQPQHF. Looking up the rest from reference TRBV30 and TRBJ1-5 gives the full variable domain: SQTIHQWPATLVQPVGSPLSLECTVEGTSNPNLYWYRQAAGRGLQLLFYSVGIGQISSEVPQNLSASRPQDRQFILSSKKLLLSDSGFYLCAWSAQLGAGGNQPQHFGDGTRLSIL.

The chain links TRBV5-1 to TRBJ2-7, with TRBD2 identical over 11 bases. With V trimmed by 4 bases and J by 3 bases, 6 bases remained unmatched. This CDR3 is 15 amino acids long. Germline assignment: CDR1 SGHRS and CDR2 YFSETQ. As DNA, the CDR3 is TGCGCCAGCAGCCATAGCGGGGGGGGGCTCTACGAGCAGTACTTC. Translation: CASSHSGGGLYEQYF.

This CDR3 reads CASSLGRDRVHEQYF. The CDR3 nucleotides read TGTGCCAGCAGCTTAGGTCGGGACAGGGTCCACGAGCAGTACTTC. The chain combines TRBV7-9 with TRBJ2-7; 9 nucleotides match TRBD1. Germline V gives CDR1 SEHNR, CDR2 FQNEAQ (reference sequence). This CDR3 is built from 15 residues. The V gene end was trimmed by 1 base and the J gene end by 5 bases; junction bases not matched to a gene: 6.

This rearrangement joins TRBV5-4 to TRBJ1-1; 9 bases line up with TRBD1. CDR1 is SGHNT and CDR2 is YYREEE in the germline V gene (reference sequence). V lost 0 bases to trimming and J lost 4 bases; unmatched junction nucleotides: 10. The CDR3 extends over 17 amino acids. The CDR3 DNA reads TGTGCCAGCAGCTTGGGGGGGACAGGGCGGTTAGGCACTGAAGCTTTCTTT. This sequence encodes CASSLGGTGRLGTEAFF.

This chain links TRBV5-1 with TRBJ2-3, with D perhaps TRBD2 (7 bases). Trimming stripped 8 bases from V and 4 bases from J, with 14 bases between. Germline V gene sequence: CDR1 SGHRS, CDR2 YFSETQ. This CDR3 contains 13 residues. The CDR3 nucleotides read TGCGCCAGTAAAGTAGGGGGGGCAGATACGCAGTATTTT. Translation: CASKVGGADTQYF.